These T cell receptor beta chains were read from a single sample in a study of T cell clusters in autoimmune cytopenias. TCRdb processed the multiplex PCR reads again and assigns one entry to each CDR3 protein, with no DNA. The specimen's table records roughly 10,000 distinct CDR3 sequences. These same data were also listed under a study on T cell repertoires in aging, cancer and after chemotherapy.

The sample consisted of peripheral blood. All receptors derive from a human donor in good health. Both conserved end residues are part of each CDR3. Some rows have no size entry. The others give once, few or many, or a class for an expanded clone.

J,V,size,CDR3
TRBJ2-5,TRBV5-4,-,CASSSRDREETQYF
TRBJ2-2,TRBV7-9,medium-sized,CASSLVGRTGELFF
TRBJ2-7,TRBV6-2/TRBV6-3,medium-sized,CASSYALRWNYEQYF
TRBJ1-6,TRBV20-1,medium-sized,CSAVEGQTLSPLHF
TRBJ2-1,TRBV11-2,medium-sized,CASSPAGPNAANEQFF
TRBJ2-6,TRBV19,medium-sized,CASTDSGANVLTF
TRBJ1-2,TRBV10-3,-,CAIRPRDRGLGYTF
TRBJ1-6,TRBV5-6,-,CASSPLGQGYNSPLHF
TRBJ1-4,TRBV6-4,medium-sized,CATRGETTNEKLFF
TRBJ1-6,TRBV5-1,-,CASSFQGEGSPLHF
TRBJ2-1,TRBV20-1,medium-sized,CSAVPGQGYNEQFF
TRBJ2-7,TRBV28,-,CASSVTGGPLYEQYF
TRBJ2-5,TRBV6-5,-,CASSRGGGRGTQYF
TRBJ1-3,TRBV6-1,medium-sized,CAGRGPGNTIYF
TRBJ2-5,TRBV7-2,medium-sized,CASSPSRQAGVGTQYF
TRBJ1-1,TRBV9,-,CASSVEGFVNTEAFF
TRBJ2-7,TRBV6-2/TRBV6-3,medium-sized,CASRHGTGSIYEQYF
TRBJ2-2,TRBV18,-,CASSPQDIYTGELFF
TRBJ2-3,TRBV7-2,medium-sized,CASSRQTRGGRGDTQYF
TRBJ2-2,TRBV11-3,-,CASSPGTGVGTGELFF
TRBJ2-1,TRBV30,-,CARSRRITDGYNEQFF
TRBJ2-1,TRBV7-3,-,CASFSLYDEQFF
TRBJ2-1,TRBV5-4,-,CASSATRENEQFF
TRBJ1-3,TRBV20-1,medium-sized,CSVAVTGGNTIYF
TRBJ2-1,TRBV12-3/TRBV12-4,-,CASSRPVGSYNEQFF
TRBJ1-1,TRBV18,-,CASSPSSSSNTEAFF
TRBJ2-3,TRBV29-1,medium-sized,CSVARVTADTQYF
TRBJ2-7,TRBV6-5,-,CASSYGAVGGGPTEQYF
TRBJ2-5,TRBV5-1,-,CASSLIAGGSGEETQYF
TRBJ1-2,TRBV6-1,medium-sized,CASRSGQLNYGYTF
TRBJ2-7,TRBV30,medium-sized,CAWSVPPWWGRAREQYF
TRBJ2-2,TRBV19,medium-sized,CASRSQGYTGELFF
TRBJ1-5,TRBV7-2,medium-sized,CASSFGQFNQPQHF
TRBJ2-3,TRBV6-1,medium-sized,CASGVGVLDTDTQYF
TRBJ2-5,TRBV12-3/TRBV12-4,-,CASSLSSRSGVNHFSMETQYF
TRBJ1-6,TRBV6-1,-,CAEGGRGDSPLHF
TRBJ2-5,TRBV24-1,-,CATSDLLAGGPETQYF
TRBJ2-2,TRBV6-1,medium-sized,CASFDRATGELFF
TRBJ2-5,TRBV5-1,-,CASSPGQGARETQYF
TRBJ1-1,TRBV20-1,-,CSAQGTDRVNTEAFF
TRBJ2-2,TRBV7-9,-,CASSLEETGELFF
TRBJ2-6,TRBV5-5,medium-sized,CASSGRVGANVLTF
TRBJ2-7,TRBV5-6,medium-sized,CASSPRQGRTYEQYF
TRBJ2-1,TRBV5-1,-,CASSQPGGSYNEQFF
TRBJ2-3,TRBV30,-,CAWFRQGSADTQYF